This T cell receptor beta chain is from a study of CXCR3-negative and CXCR3-positive naive CD8 T cells. Study-level findings and limits: In cryopreserved cells, CXCR3 expression partially decreased, and fresh PBMCs were used in most assays. No difference in surface CD5 was seen between naive subsets, and TCR strength was inferred from TRB CDR3 properties. Memory CD8+ cells showed much lower diversity, while both naive subsets displayed comparably high diversity. Whereas memory cells differed, naive CXCR3-negative and CXCR3-positive cells shared similar TRBV-TRBJ usage.

5' RACE with UMI labels generated the TRB cDNA libraries. TCRdb reprocessed the 5' RACE reads, keeping one entry per CDR3 protein, no DNA. The sample data list around 40,000 distinct CDR3 sequences. Germline V gene data show CDR1 as SGHDN and CDR2 as FVKESK. The CDR3 sequence is 15 residues long. Concerning this clonotype itself: Its antigen is still unknown.

The chain uses TRBV14 and TRBJ2-1; TCRdb designates TRBD1, a call that cannot be tested without DNA. This receptor was obtained from a human donor in good health. Some clones in this sample may be carry-over from other donors' samples. Sequences were obtained from memory CD8+ T cells from blood. This chain's CDR3 is CASSAKRVDRPEQFF.